Presented here are 9 T cell receptor beta chains from one specimen sequenced in a study of cytomegalovirus exposure and HLA in healthy donors (dated by TCRdb to the late 2010s). Preparation of the library involved the immunoSEQ multiplex PCR assay. For the multiplex PCR, a mixture combining 60 forward primers for TCR Vbeta segments and 13 reverse primers for TCR Jbeta segments was used. What TCRdb holds here is the immuneACCESS table cut down to in-frame rearrangements. Part of the clones is not present; checked against another copy, under half of the missing clones reflect an unresolved V gene, and the others are unexplained. The sample table records around 210,000 clones; roughly four fifths of these occur just once. Around 2.7% of the sample rests with the top ten. The sample comprised PBMCs. The receptors were sampled from a middle-aged woman in good health and CMV-seronegative.

The gene calls are TRBV10-3 and TRBJ1-3; possible D gene TRBD1, 5 bases. The CDR3 totals 14 residues. The germline V gene has CDR1 ENHRY and CDR2 SYGVKD. Trimming pared 0 bases from V and 2 bases from J, leaving 5 bases between. Here the CDR3 DNA reads TGTGCCATCAGTGAGTCAGGGGCTGGAAACACCATATATTTT. Its translation is CAISESGAGNTIYF.

The gene calls are TRBV5-8 and TRBJ2-5; maybe TRBD2 (6 bases). The CDR3 is 17 amino acids. Germline CDR1 reads SGHTS; CDR2 reads YDEGEE. The V gene lost 3 bases and the J gene lost 5 bases, with 23 bases spanning the gap. The CDR3 DNA sequence: TGTGCCAGCAGCTGGGACTTGGGGACGGGAGTAGGCGAGACCCAGTACTTC. Its translation is CASSWDLGTGVGETQYF.

The rearrangement uses TRBV5-1 and TRBJ2-5; 10 bases are shared with TRBD1. The V gene's germline CDR1 is SGHRS and CDR2 YFSETQ. V shed 4 bases, J shed 5 bases, and the junction held 8 bases outside the gene matches. The CDR3 runs to 15 residues. CDR3 DNA: TGCGCCAGCAGCCAGGGACAGGGGATATGGGAGACCCAGTACTTC. Its protein is CASSQGQGIWETQYF.

V gene TRBV7-3 combines with J gene TRBJ1-6; 11 positions agree with TRBD1. This CDR3 region has 15 residues. V lost 5 bases to trimming and J lost 10 bases; unmatched junction nucleotides: 7. The germline CDR1 and CDR2 sequences are SGHTA and FQGTGA. CDR3 coding DNA: TGTGCCAGCAGCCATGGACAGGGGGCAGGATCACCCCTCCACTTT. This gives the protein CASSHGQGAGSPLHF.

The V call is TRBV18, the J call TRBJ1-1; no definite D call. Germline assignment: CDR1 KGHSH and CDR2 LQKENI. V dropped 3 bases and J dropped 1 base, with 9 bases sitting between them. The CDR3 consists of 14 residues. The DNA for the CDR3 is TGTGCCAGCTCACCGATAACGGGGAACACTGAAGCTTTCTTT. Translated, it gives CASSPITGNTEAFF. The full variable domain, rest sourced from reference TRBV18 and TRBJ1-1, is NAGVMQNPRHLVRRRGQEARLRCSPMKGHSHVYWYRQLPEEGLKFMVYLQKENIIDESGMPKERFSAEFPKEGPSILRIQQVVRGDSAAYFCASSPITGNTEAFFGQGTRLTVV.

The chain links TRBV19 to TRBJ2-7; 10 bases match TRBD2. The CDR3 is 14 residues long. Losses at the gene ends were 4 bases for V and 3 bases for J; bases not matched to a gene: 3. CDR1 is LNHDA and CDR2 is SQIVND in the germline V gene (reference sequence). The CDR3 is CASSRGTSDYEQYF. CDR3 nucleotide sequence: TGTGCCAGTAGTAGAGGGACTAGCGACTACGAGCAGTACTTC. The complete variable domain, with remaining parts taken from reference TRBV19 and TRBJ2-7, reads DGGITQSPKYLFRKEGQNVTLSCEQNLNHDAMYWYRQDPGQGLRLIYYSQIVNDFQKGDIAEGYSVSREKKESFPLTVTSAQKNPTAFYLCASSRGTSDYEQYFGPGTRLTVT.

The gene calls are TRBV28 and TRBJ1-2; possible D gene TRBD1, 6 bases. Germline CDR1 is MDHEN and CDR2 is SYDVKM. Trimming took off 2 bases at V and 4 bases at J, with 14 bases between the two ends. CDR3 length: 15 residues. This chain's CDR3 is CASSLAGVGAYGYTF. In nucleotides, the CDR3 is TGTGCCAGCAGTTTAGCGGGGGTGGGGGCCTATGGCTACACCTTC.

This clone turned up a few times. The junction differs from germline at one of its ends, possibly a read error. The chain combines TRBV6-1 with TRBJ2-5; unclear D gene. This CDR3 spans 14 amino acids. Germline V gene data show CDR1 as MNHNS and CDR2 as SASEGT. The CDR3 loop is CASTELRVQETQYF. In nucleotides, the CDR3 is TGTGCCAGCACTGAACTCCGGGTCCAAGAGACCCAGTACTTC.

This chain connects TRBV7-8 to TRBJ2-2, with 11 bases identical to TRBD1. The V gene's germline CDR1 is SGHVS and CDR2 FQNEAQ. The CDR3 totals 15 residues. V lost 4 bases and J lost 6; bases outside the gene matches: 4. CDR3 bases: TGTGCCAGCAGCTGGACAGGGGGCGGGGCCGGGGAGCTGTTTTTT. Protein sequence: CASSWTGGGAGELFF.